This TCR beta chain appears in the sequencing data of a study of CD8 T cells in Susac syndrome. V lost 1 base to trimming and J lost 5 bases, with 8 bases between them. Germline-derived CDR1 and CDR2 are DFQATT and SNEGSKA (reference sequence). This CDR3 spans 12 amino acids. Whole-study findings and limits: The study acknowledged a relatively small number of individuals in its TCR sequencing and HLA analysis.

The sequenced target, TCR beta, came from blood CD8+ and CD4+ T cells. The study used treatment-naive patients who had stable or active relapsing-remitting disease as multiple sclerosis controls. When the RNA was reverse transcribed, random hexamers were used with an input of about 0.45 to 1 ug. The authors amplified TCR beta CDR3 across 54 Vbeta and 13 Jbeta using immunoSEQ multiplex PCR. Using its own MiXCR run on the immunoSEQ multiplex PCR reads, TCRdb lists one record per CDR3 protein. The sample consists of roughly 400,000 distinct CDR3 sequences, around 85% of them appearing once. As to this clonotype: The target antigen is unknown.

This TCR was recovered from a human donor with multiple sclerosis. The J gene is TRBJ1-2, the V gene TRBV20-1; no reliable D call. The sample consisted of CD8+ T cells from PBMCs. The CDR3 region has the DNA TGCAGTGCTAGAGGGCAAGGGTATGGCTACACCTTC. Translating gives CSARGQGYGYTF.